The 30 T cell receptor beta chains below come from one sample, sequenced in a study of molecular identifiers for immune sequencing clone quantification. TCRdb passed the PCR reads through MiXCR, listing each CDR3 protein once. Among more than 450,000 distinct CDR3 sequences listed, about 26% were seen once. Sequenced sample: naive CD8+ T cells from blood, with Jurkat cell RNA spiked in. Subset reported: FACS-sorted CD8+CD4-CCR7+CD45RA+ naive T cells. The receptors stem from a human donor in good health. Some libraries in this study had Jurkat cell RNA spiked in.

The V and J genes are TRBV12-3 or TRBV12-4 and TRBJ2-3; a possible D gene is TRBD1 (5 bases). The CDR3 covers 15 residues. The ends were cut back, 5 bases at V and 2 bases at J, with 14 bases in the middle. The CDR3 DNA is TGTGCCAGCAGTGTCGACAGAGAGTTCACAGATACGCAGTATTTT. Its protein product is CASSVDREFTDTQYF.

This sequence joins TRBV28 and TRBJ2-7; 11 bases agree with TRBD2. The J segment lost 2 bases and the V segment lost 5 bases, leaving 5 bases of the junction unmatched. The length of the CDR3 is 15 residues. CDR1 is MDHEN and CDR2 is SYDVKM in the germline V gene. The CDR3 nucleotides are TGTGCCAGCAGTCAAACTAGCGGGAGTCCCTACGAGCAGTACTTC. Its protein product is CASSQTSGSPYEQYF.

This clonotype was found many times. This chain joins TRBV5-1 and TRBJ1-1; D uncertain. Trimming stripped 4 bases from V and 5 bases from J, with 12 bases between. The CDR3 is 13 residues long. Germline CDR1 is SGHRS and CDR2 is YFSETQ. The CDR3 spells CASSPPGGTEAFF. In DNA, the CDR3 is TGCGCCAGCAGCCCCCCGGGAGGGACTGAAGCTTTCTTT.

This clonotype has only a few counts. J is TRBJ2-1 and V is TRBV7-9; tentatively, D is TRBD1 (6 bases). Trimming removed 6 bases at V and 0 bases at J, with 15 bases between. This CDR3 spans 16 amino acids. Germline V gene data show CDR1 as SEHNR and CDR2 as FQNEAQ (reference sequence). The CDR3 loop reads CASRGAGTYSYNEQFF. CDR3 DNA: TGTGCCAGCAGGGGGGCAGGGACCTACTCCTACAATGAGCAGTTCTTC.

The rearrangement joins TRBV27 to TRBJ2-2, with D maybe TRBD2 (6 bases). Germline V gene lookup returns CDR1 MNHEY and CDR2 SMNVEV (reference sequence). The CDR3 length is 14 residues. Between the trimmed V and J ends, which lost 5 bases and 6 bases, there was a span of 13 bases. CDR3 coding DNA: TGTGCCAGCAGTCCCCCCAGGGAGGCCGGGGAGCTGTTTTTT. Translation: CASSPPREAGELFF.

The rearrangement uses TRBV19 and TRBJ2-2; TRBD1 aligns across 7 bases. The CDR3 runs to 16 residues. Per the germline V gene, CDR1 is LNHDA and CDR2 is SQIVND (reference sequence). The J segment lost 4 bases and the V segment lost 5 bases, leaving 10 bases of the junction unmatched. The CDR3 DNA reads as TGTGCCAGTAGTTCCCTGGGGACAGCCAGCACCGGGGAGCTGTTTTTT. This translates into CASSSLGTASTGELFF.

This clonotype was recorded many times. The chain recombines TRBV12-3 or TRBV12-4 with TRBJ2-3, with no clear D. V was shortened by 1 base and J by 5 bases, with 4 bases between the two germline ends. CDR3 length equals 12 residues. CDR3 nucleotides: TGTGCCAGCAGTTTAGTAGAAGATACGCAGTATTTT. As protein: CASSLVEDTQYF.

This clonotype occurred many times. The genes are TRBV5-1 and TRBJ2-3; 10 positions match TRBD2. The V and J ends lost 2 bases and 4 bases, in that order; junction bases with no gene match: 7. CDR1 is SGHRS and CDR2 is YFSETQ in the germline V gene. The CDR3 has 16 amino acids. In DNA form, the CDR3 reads TGCGCCAGCAGCTTCCTCGGACTAGCGGAACCAGATACGCAGTATTTT. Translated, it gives CASSFLGLAEPDTQYF.

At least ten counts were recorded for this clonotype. This CDR3 is CASSPDRASGANVLTF. The DNA of the CDR3 is TGCGCCAGCAGCCCGGACAGGGCGAGTGGGGCCAACGTCCTGACTTTC. The gene calls are TRBV5-1 and TRBJ2-6; 8 positions agree with TRBD1. The CDR3 totals 16 residues. The junction had 6 bases not matched to a gene; V was cut back by 4 bases and J by 3 bases. CDR1 is SGHRS and CDR2 is YFSETQ in the germline V gene.

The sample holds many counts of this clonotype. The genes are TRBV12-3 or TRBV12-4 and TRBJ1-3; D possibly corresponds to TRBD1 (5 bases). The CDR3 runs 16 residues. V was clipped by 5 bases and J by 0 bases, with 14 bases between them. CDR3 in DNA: TGTGCCAGCAGTGATCAATCCAGGGTCTCTGGAAACACCATATATTTT. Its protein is CASSDQSRVSGNTIYF.

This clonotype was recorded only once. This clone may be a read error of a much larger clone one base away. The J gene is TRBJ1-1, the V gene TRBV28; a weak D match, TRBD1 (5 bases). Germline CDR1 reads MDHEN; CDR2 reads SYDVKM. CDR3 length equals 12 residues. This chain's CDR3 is CAGSFPGREAFF. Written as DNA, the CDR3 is TGTGCCGGCAGTTTTCCGGGACGGGAAGCTTTCTTT.

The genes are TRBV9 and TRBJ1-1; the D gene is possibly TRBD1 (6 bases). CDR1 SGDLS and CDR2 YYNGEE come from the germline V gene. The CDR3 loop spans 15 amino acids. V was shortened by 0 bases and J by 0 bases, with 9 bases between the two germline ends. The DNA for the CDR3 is TGTGCCAGCAGCGTAGTAACAGGGTTGAACACTGAAGCTTTCTTT. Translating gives CASSVVTGLNTEAFF.

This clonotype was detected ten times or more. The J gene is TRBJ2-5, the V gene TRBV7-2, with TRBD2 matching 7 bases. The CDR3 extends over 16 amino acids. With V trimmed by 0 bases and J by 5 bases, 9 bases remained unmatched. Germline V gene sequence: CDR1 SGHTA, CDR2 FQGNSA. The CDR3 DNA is TGTGCCAGCAGCTTAGCCAGGGCGGGAGATGCGGAGACCCAGTACTTC. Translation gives CASSLARAGDAETQYF.

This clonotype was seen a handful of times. CDR3 DNA sequence: TGCAGTGCTGTGACTAGTAGCACAGATACGCAGTATTTT. It codes for CSAVTSSTDTQYF. The genes are TRBV20-1 and TRBJ2-3, with D tentatively TRBD2 (6 bases). The germline CDR1 and CDR2 sequences are DFQATT and SNEGSKA (reference sequence). The CDR3 loop spans 13 amino acids. The V end lost 5 bases, the J end lost 0 bases, and 9 bases lay between the germline ends.

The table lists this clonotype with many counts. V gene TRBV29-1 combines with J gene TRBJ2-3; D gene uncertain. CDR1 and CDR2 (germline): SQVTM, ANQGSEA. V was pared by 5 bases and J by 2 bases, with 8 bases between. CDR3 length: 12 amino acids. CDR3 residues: CSVLTATDTQYF. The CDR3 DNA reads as TGCAGCGTTTTAACAGCCACAGATACGCAGTATTTT.

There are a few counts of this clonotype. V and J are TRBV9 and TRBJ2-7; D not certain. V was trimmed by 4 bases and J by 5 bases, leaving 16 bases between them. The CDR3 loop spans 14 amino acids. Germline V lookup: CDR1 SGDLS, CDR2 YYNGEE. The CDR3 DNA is TGTGCCAGCAGCTCCCCGGCGAGTACCCACGAGCAGTACTTC. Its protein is CASSSPASTHEQYF.

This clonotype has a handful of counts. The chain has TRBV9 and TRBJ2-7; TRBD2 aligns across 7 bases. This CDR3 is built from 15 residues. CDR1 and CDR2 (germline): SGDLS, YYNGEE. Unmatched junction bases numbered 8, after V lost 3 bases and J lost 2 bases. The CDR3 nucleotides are TGTGCCAGCAGCGAGGGACTAACCGTACCCTACGAGCAGTACTTC. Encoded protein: CASSEGLTVPYEQYF. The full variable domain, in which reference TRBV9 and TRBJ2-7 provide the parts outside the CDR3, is DSGVTQTPKHLITATGQRVTLRCSPRSGDLSVYWYQQSLDQGLQFLIQYYNGEERAKGNILERFSAQQFPDLHSELNLSSLELGDSALYFCASSEGLTVPYEQYFGPGTRLTVT.

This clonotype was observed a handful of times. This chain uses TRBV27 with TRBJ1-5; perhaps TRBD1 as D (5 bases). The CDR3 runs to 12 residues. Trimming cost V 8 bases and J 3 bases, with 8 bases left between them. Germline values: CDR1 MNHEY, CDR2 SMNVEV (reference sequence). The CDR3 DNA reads TGTGCCAGCGGGGCTTCCAATCAGCCCCAGCATTTT. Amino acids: CASGASNQPQHF.

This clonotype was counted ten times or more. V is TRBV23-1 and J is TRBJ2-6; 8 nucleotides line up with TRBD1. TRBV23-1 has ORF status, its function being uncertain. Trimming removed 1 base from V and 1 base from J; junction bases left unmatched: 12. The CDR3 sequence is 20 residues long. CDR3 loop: CASSQFSRSGGISGANVLTF. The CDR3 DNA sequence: TGCGCCAGCAGTCAATTCTCCCGGTCAGGGGGCATTTCTGGGGCCAACGTCCTGACTTTC.

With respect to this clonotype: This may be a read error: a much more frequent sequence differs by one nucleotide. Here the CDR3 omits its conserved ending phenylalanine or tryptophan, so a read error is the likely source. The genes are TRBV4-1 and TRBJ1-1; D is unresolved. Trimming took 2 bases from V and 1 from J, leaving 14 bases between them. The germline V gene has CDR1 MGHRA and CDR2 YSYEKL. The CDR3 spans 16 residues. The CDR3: CASSQIPGPQNTEAFL. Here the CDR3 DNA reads TGCGCCAGCAGCCAAATTCCGGGCCCACAGAACACTGAAGCTTTCCTT.

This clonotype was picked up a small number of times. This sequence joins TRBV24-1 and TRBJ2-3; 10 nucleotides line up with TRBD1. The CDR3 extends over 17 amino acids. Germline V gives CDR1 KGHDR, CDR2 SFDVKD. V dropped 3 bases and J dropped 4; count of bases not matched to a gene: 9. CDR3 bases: TGTGCCACCAGTGATATCCCTTCGACAGGGGGCGCAGATACGCAGTATTTT. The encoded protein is CATSDIPSTGGADTQYF.

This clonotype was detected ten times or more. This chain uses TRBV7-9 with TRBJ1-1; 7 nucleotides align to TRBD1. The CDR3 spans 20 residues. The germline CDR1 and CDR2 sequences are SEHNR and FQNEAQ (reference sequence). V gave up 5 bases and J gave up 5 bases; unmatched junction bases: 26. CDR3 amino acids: CASSHNNPNRDSDWGTEAFF. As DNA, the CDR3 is TGTGCCAGCAGCCATAACAATCCAAACCGGGACAGTGACTGGGGAACTGAAGCTTTCTTT.

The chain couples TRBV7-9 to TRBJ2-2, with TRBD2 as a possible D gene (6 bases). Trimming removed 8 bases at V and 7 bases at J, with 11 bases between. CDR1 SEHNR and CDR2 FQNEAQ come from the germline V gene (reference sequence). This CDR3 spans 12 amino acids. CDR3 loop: CASGVTSGELFF. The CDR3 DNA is TGTGCCAGCGGGGTGACTAGCGGGGAGCTGTTTTTT.

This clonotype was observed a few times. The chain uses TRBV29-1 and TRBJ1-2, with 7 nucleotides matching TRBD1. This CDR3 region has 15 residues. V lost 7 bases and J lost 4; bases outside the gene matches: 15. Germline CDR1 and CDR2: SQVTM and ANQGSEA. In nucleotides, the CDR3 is TGCAGCGGGGAGACGTTGGGACAGAGCGTCTATGGCTACACCTTC. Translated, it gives CSGETLGQSVYGYTF.

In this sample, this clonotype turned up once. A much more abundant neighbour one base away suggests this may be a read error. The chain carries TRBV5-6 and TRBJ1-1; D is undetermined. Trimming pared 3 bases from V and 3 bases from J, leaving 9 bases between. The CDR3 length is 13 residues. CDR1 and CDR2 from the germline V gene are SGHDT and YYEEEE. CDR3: CASSSTRYTEAFF. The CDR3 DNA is TGTGCCAGCAGCTCCACAAGGTACACTGAAGCTTTCTTT. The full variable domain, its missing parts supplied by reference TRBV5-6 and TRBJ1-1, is DAGVTQSPTHLIKTRGQQVTLRCSPKSGHDTVSWYQQALGQGPQFIFQYYEEEERQRGNFPDRFSGHQFPNYSSELNVNALLLGDSALYLCASSSTRYTEAFFGQGTRLTVV.

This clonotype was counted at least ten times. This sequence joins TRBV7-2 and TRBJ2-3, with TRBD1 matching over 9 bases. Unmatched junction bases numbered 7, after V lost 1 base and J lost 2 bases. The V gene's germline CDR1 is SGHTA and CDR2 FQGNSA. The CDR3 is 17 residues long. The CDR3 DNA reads TGTGCCAGCAGCTTAGTAACAGGGACAGGGATCACAGATACGCAGTATTTT. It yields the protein CASSLVTGTGITDTQYF.

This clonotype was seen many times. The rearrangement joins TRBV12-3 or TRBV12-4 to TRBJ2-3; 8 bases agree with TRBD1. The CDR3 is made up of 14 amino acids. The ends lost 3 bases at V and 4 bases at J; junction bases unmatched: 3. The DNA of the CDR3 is TGTGCCAGCAGTTTGGGCAGGGGGCCAGATACGCAGTATTTT. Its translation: CASSLGRGPDTQYF.

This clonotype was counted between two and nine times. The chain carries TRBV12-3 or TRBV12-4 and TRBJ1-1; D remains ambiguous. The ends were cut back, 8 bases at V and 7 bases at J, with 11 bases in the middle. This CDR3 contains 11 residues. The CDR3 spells CASRKGVEAFF. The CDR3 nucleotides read TGTGCCAGCCGGAAGGGAGTTGAAGCTTTCTTT.

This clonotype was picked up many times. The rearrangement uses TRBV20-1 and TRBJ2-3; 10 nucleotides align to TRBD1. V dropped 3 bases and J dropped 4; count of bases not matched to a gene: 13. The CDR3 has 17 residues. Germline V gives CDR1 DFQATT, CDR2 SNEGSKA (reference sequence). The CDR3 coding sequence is TGCAGTGCTAGTACTTTTGACAGGGGGCGAGGTGCAGATACGCAGTATTTT. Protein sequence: CSASTFDRGRGADTQYF.

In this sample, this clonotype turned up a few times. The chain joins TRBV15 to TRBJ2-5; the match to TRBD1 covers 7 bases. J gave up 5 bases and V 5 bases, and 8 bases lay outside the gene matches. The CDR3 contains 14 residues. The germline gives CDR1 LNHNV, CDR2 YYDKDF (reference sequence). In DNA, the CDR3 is TGTGCCACCAGCTTAACCAGGGACAGCGAGACCCAGTACTTC. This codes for CATSLTRDSETQYF.